This TCR beta chain was recovered during a study of T cells in Graves' hyperthyroidism and ophthalmopathy. The study's findings and limits: Blood also contained most expanded thyroid clonotypes above 0.001.

The TCR beta CDR3 regions underwent amplification using RNA transcripts as the source. The primer set for the first-round RT-PCR of the TCR CDR3 was HTBI. TCRdb re-derived calls from the multiplex PCR reads in MiXCR, one entry per CDR3 protein. Of 550,000 to 850,000 distinct CDR3 sequences in the sample, around 19% were seen once. Details on this clonotype: Its antigen remains unidentified.

The hyperthyroidism patients had all been newly diagnosed, and their disease duration was under 2 months. Their ages ranged from 18 to 65 years. This CDR3 has 13 amino acids. V gave up 6 bases and J gave up 3 bases, with 11 bases separating them. Per germline, CDR1 MNHNS and CDR2 SASEGT. Source material: blood. This sequence joins TRBV6-1 and TRBJ1-2, with D uncertain. This clonotype was obtained from a woman in her forties or fifties with Graves' hyperthyroidism that later progressed to Graves' ophthalmopathy. Here the CDR3 reads CASREDGDYGYTF. In nucleotides, the CDR3 is TGTGCCAGCAGAGAGGACGGAGACTATGGCTACACCTTC.